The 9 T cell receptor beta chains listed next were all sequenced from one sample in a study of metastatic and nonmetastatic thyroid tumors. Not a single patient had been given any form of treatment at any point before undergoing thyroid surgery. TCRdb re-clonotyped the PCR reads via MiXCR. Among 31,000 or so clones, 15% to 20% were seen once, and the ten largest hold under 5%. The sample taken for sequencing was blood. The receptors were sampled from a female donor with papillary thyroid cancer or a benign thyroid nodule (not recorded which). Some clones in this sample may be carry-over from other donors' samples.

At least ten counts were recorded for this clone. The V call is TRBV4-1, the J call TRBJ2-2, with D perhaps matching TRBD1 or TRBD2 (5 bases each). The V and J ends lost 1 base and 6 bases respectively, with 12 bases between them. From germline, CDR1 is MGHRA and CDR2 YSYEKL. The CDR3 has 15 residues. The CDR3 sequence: CASSQGPTGPGELFF. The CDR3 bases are TGCGCCAGCAGCCAAGGTCCAACGGGACCCGGGGAGCTGTTTTTT.

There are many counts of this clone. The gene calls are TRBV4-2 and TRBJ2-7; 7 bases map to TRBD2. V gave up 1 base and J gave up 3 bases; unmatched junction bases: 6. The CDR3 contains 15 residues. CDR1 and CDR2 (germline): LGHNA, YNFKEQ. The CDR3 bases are TGTGCCAGCAGCCAAGTGGGAGCGGGGAACTACGAGCAGTACTTC. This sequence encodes CASSQVGAGNYEQYF.

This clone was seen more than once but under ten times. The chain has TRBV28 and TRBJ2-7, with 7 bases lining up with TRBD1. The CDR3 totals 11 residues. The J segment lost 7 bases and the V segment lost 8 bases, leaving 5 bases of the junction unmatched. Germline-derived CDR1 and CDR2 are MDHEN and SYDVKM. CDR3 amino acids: CASEGAGEQYF. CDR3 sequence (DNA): TGTGCCAGCGAGGGGGCAGGGGAGCAGTACTTC.

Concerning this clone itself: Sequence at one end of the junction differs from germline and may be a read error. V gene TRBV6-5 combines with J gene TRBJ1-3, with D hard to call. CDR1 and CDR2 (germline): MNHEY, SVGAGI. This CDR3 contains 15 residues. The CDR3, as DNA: TGTGCCAGCATTTATCGGACTACGCATGGAGACACCATATATTTT. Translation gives CASIYRTTHGDTIYF.

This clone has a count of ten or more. CDR3 region: CASSVVRGFEGYTF. The CDR3 nucleotides read TGTGCCAGCAGTGTCGTCCGGGGGTTCGAAGGCTACACCTTC. The rearrangement links TRBV28 to TRBJ1-2, with D possibly being TRBD1 (5 bases). Looked up from germline, CDR1 is MDHEN and CDR2 is SYDVKM. Trimming removed 5 bases from V and 8 bases from J, with 18 bases in between. The CDR3 extends over 14 amino acids.

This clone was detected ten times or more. DNA of the CDR3: TGTGCCAGCAGACACACAGATACGCAGTATTTT. Protein: CASRHTDTQYF. The chain is built from TRBV28 and TRBJ2-3; D unresolved. Germline V CDR1 and CDR2: MDHEN, SYDVKM. V was trimmed by 6 bases and J by 2 bases, leaving 3 bases between them. This CDR3 contains 11 residues.

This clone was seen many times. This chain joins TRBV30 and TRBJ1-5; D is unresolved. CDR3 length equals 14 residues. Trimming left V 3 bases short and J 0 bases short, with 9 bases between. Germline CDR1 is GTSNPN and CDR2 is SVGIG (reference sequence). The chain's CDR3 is CAWSPIDSNQPQHF. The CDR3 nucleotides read TGTGCCTGGAGCCCTATTGATAGCAATCAGCCCCAGCATTTT.

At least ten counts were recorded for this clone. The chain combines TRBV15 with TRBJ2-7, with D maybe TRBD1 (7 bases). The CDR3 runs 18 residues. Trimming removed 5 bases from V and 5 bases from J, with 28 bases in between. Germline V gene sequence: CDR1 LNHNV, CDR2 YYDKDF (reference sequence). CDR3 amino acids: CATSDPPRGRGRFDEQYF. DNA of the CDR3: TGTGCCACCAGCGACCCCCCCAGGGGCAGGGGGAGGTTTGACGAGCAGTACTTC.

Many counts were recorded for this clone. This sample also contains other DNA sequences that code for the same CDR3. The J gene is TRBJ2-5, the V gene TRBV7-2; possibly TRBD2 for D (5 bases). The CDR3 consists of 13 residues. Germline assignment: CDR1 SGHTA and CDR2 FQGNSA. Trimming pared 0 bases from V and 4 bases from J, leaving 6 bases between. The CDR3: CASSLAGAETQYF. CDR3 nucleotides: TGTGCCAGCAGCTTAGCGGGAGCAGAGACCCAGTACTTC.